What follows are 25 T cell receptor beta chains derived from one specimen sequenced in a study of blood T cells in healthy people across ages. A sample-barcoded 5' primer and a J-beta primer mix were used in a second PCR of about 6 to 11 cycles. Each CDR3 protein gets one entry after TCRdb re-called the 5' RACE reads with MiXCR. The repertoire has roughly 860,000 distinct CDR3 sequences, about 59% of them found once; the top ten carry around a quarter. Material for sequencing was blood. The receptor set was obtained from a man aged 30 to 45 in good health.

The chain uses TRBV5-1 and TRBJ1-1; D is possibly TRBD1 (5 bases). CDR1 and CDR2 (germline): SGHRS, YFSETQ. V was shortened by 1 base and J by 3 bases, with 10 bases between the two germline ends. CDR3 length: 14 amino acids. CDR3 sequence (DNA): TGCGCCAGCAGCTTGCGGGGCTTGGACACTGAAGCTTTCTTT. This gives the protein CASSLRGLDTEAFF. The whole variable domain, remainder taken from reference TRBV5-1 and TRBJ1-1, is KAGVTQTPRYLIKTRGQQVTLSCSPISGHRSVSWYQQTPGQGLQFLFEYFSETQRNKGNFPGRFSGRQFSNSRSEMNVSTLELGDSALYLCASSLRGLDTEAFFGQGTRLTVV.

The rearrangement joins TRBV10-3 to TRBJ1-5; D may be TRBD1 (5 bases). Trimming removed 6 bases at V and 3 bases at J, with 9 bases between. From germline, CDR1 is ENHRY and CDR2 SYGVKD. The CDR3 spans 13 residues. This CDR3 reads CAIRGADNQPQHF. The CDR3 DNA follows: TGTGCCATCAGAGGGGCGGACAATCAGCCCCAGCATTTT.

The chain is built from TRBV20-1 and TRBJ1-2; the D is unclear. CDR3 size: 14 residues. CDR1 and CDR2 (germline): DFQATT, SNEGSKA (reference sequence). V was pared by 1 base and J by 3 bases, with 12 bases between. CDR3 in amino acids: CSARVPARDYGYTF. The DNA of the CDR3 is TGCAGTGCTAGAGTCCCGGCCAGAGACTATGGCTACACCTTC.

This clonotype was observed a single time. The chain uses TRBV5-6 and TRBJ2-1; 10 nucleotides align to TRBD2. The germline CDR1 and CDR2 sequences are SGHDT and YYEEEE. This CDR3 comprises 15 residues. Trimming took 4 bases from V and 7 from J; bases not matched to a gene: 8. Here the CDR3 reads CASSGDSGGFNEQFF. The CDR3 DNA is TGTGCCAGCAGCGGGGATAGCGGGGGGTTTAATGAGCAGTTCTTC.

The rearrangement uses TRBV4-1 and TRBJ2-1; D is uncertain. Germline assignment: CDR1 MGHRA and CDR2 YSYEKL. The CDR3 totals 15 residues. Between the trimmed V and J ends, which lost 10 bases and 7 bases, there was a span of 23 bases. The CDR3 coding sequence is TGCGCCACACAGATCAGTCCCACCTTAGGAAATGAGCAGTTCTTC. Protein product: CATQISPTLGNEQFF.

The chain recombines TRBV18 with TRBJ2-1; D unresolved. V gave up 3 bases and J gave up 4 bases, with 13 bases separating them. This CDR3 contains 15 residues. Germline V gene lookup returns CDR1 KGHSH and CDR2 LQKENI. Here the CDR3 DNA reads TGTGCCAGCTCACCCCTTGGAACAGAATACAATGAGCAGTTCTTC. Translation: CASSPLGTEYNEQFF.

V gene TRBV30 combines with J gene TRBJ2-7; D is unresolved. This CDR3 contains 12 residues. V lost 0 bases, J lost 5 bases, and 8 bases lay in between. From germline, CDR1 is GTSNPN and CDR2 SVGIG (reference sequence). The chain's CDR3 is CAWSVGIDEQYF. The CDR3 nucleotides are TGTGCCTGGAGTGTAGGAATAGACGAGCAGTACTTC.

CDR3 sequence: CASSPGTQYYNEQFF. For the CDR3, the DNA is TGTGCCAGCAGTCCCGGGACACAGTACTACAATGAGCAGTTCTTC. This chain connects TRBV2 to TRBJ2-1; weak D call: TRBD1 (6 bases). Deletions cut 5 bases from V and 3 bases from J, with 14 bases between. This CDR3 region has 15 residues. The germline V gene has CDR1 SNHLY and CDR2 FYNNEI.

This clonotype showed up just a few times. CDR3 DNA: TGTGCCAGCAGTTTGCGTCAGGGCATCTATGGCTACACCTTC. It encodes CASSLRQGIYGYTF. J is TRBJ1-2 and V is TRBV12-3 or TRBV12-4, with a weak D call TRBD1 (5 bases). The CDR3 has 14 residues. The V and J ends lost 3 bases and 4 bases respectively, with 12 bases between them.

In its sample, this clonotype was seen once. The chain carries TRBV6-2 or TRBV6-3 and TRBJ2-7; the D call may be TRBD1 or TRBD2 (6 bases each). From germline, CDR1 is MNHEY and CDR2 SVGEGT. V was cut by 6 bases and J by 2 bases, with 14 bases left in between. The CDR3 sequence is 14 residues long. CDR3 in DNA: TGTGCCAGCAGAATCCTCGGGGGCCCCTACGAGCAGTACTTC. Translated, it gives CASRILGGPYEQYF.

This chain's CDR3 is CASRSLVQANTGELFF. The DNA of the CDR3 is TGTGCCAGCCGGTCGTTGGTACAGGCGAACACCGGGGAGCTGTTTTTT. This chain joins TRBV27 and TRBJ2-2, with a tentative D call TRBD1 (5 bases). The CDR3 consists of 16 residues. V was pared by 8 bases and J by 0 bases, with 16 bases between. Germline assignment: CDR1 MNHEY and CDR2 SMNVEV (reference sequence).

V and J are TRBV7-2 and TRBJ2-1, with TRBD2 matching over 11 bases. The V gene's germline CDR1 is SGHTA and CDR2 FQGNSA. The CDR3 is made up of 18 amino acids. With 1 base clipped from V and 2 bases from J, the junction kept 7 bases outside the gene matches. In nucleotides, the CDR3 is TGTGCCAGCAGCTTAGAACTAGCGGGGGCCCAAACCTACAATGAGCAGTTCTTC. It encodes CASSLELAGAQTYNEQFF.

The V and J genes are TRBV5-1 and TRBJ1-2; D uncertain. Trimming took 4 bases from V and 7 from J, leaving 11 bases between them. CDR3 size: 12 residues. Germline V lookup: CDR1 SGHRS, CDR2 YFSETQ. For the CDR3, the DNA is TGCGCCAGCAGCACCCACGGCGGTGGCTACACCTTC. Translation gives CASSTHGGGYTF.

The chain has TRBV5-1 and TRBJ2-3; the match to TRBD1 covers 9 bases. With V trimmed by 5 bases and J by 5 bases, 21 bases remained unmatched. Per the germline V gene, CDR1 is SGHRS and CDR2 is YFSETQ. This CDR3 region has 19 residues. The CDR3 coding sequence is TGCGCCAGCAGAACCCCGCCATTTACCGGGACAGGGATGGAAGATACGCAGTATTTT. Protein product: CASRTPPFTGTGMEDTQYF.

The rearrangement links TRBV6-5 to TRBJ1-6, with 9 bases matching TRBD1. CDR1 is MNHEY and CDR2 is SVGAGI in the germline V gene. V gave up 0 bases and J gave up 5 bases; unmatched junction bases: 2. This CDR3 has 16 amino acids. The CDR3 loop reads CASSYSGQGNNSPLHF. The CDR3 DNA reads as TGTGCCAGCAGTTACTCGGGACAGGGAAATAATTCACCCCTCCACTTT.

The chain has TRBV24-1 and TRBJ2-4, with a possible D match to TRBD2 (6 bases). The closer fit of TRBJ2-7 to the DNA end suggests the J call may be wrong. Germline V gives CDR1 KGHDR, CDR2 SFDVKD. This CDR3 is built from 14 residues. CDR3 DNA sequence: TGTGCCACCAGTGACCCGGGACTGGCCTACGAGCAGTACTTC. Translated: CATSDPGLAYEQYF.

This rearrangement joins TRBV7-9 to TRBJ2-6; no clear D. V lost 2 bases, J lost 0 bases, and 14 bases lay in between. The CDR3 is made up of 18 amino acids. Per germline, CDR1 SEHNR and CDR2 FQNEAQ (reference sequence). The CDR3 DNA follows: TGTGCCAGCAGCTTAATTTACAGTCAATACTCTGGGGCCAACGTCCTGACTTTC. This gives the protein CASSLIYSQYSGANVLTF.

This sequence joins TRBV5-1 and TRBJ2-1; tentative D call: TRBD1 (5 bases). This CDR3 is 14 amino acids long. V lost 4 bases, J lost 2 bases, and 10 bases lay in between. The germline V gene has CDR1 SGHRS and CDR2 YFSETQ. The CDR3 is CASSEQEAYNEQFF. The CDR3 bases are TGCGCCAGCAGCGAACAGGAAGCCTACAATGAGCAGTTCTTC.

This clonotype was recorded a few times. CDR3 region: CASSSRRIGEQYF. The DNA of the CDR3 is TGTGCCAGCAGTTCCCGGCGGATCGGCGAGCAGTACTTC. This chain links TRBV12-3 or TRBV12-4 with TRBJ2-4; D gene unclear. The J call may be mistaken, given a closer DNA end match to TRBJ2-7. CDR3 length: 13 residues.

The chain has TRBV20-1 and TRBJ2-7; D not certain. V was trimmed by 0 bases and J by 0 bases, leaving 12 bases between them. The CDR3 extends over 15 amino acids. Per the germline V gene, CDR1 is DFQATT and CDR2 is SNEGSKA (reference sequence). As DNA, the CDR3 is TGCAGTGCTAGAGATTTCGGCAGAAGCTCCTACGAGCAGTACTTC. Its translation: CSARDFGRSSYEQYF.

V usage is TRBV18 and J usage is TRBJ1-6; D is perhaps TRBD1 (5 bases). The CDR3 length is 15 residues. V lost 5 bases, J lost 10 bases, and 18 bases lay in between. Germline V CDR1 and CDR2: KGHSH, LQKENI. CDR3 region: CASSKESRGSSPLHF. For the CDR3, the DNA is TGTGCCAGCTCAAAAGAATCGAGGGGCTCGTCACCCCTCCACTTT.

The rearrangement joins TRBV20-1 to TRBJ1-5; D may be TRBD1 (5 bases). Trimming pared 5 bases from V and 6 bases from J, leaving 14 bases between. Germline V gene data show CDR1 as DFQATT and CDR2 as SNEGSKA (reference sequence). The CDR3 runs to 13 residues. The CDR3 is CSAYKRGSQPQHF. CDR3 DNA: TGCAGTGCTTATAAACGGGGGAGTCAGCCCCAGCATTTT.

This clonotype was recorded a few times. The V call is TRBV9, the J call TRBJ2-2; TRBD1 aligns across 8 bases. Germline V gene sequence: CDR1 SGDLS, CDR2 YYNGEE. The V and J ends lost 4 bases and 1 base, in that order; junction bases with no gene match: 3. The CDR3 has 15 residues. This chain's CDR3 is CASSRTGQNTGELFF. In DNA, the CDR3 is TGTGCCAGCAGCCGGACAGGGCAGAACACCGGGGAGCTGTTTTTT.

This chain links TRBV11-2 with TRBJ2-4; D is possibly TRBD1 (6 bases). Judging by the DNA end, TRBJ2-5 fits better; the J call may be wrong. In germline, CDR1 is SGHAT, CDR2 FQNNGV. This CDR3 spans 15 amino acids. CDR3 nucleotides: TGTGCCAGCACCACGGCGTGGGGGCCCCAAGAGACCCAGTACTTC. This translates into CASTTAWGPQETQYF.

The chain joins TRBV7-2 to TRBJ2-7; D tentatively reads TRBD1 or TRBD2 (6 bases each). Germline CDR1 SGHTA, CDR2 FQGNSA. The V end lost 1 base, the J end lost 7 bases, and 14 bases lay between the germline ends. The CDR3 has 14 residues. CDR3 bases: TGTGCCAGCAGCTTAGACCCGCAGGGGAGGGAGCAGTACTTC. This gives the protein CASSLDPQGREQYF.